This T cell receptor beta chain was sequenced during a study of T cells in Graves' hyperthyroidism and ophthalmopathy. The investigators amplified TCR beta CDR3 regions from RNA transcripts. First-round RT-PCR with HTBI primers amplified the TCR CDR3 region. TCRdb reprocessed the multiplex PCR reads with MiXCR, giving one entry per CDR3 protein. The sample contains about 480,000 distinct CDR3 sequences, roughly 24% of which appear only once. The CDR3 loop spans 12 amino acids. Germline CDR1 is SGHAT and CDR2 is FQNNGV. V lost 8 bases and J lost 2, with 10 bases in between. This clonotype was counted at least ten times.

The genes are TRBV11-2 and TRBJ2-7; unclear D gene. The clonotype originates from a woman in her 30s with Graves' ophthalmopathy. Sequenced: blood. CDR3 sequence reads: CASLGETYEQYF. CDR3 nucleotide sequence: TGTGCCAGCTTGGGTGAAACCTACGAGCAGTACTTC.